This TCR beta chain derives from a study of human T cells and chemical hapten exposure. Study at large: TCR yield per sample varied, mainly due to pooled library volumes. Findings and caveats of the study: DPC sensitization did not alter TCRs above 1 in 1000 frequency.

This clonotype was recorded a few times. What it recognizes is unknown. Attachment of unique molecular identifiers to individual cDNA molecules was performed in the library. Per the study methods: Ranging from roughly 23,224 to 750,000, TCR counts per sample had a median value of approximately 95,000. TCRdb re-called the RACE reads through MiXCR, storing one row per CDR3 protein. TCRdb's processing, not the authors', yielded these V and J calls. The table shows about 130,000 distinct CDR3 sequences, with about 9% occurring only once. The time point is: healthy volunteer bleed at 2 weeks. Sequencing started from total RNA isolated from unfractionated whole blood. The origin of this receptor is a male donor in good health. Some clones in this sample may be carry-over from other donors' samples. Source material: whole blood.

This chain's CDR3 is CASSTTGGRGNYGYTF. CDR3 DNA: TGTGCCAGCAGCACCACAGGGGGCAGAGGGAACTATGGCTACACCTTC. The chain is built from TRBV6-5 and TRBJ1-2; TRBD1 matches at 9 bases. In germline, CDR1 is MNHEY, CDR2 SVGAGI. V lost 6 bases to trimming and J lost 2 bases; unmatched junction nucleotides: 10. CDR3 length: 16 residues.